The 24 T cell receptor beta chains reported below all come from one sample, sequenced in a study of T cells after yellow fever vaccination. TCRdb processed the 5' RACE reads anew with MiXCR; each CDR3 protein has one entry. The data contain more than 200,000 distinct CDR3 sequences, 3.6% of them seen just once; the ten biggest clones take up around a fifth. Sequencing used PBMCs, obtained 15 days after the yellow fever booster vaccination. The receptors derive from a man between 18 and 35 years old who received the YFV17D yellow fever vaccine.

The J gene is TRBJ1-3, the V gene TRBV28; perhaps TRBD1 as D (5 bases). This CDR3 is 15 amino acids long. Trimming took off 3 bases at V and 0 bases at J, with 9 bases between the two ends. In germline, CDR1 is MDHEN, CDR2 SYDVKM. CDR3 sequence: CASSLGGNSGNTIYF. As DNA, the CDR3 is TGTGCCAGCAGTTTGGGGGGTAACTCTGGAAACACCATATATTTT.

This clonotype was counted ten times or more. The chain employs TRBV7-2 and TRBJ2-7, with 11 bases lining up with TRBD1. Germline lookup yields CDR1 SGHTA and CDR2 FQGNSA. This CDR3 is built from 15 residues. The V and J ends lost 4 bases and 6 bases, in that order; junction bases with no gene match: 8. DNA of the CDR3: TGTGCCAGCAGCTCTGAATCCGGGACAGGGGGCGAGCAGTACTTC. It translates to CASSSESGTGGEQYF.

The gene calls are TRBV27 and TRBJ2-1; tentatively, D is TRBD2 (7 bases). Trimming removed 7 bases at V and 3 bases at J, with 13 bases between. Looked up from germline, CDR1 is MNHEY and CDR2 is SMNVEV (reference sequence). CDR3 length equals 14 residues. CDR3 sequence: CASNKGGVYNEQFF. CDR3 sequence (DNA): TGTGCCAGCAATAAAGGGGGGGTCTACAATGAGCAGTTCTTC.

This clonotype was picked up a small number of times. V gene TRBV12-3 or TRBV12-4 combines with J gene TRBJ2-2; tentatively, D is TRBD1 (7 bases). Trimming removed 6 bases at V and 6 bases at J, with 11 bases between. CDR3 length: 13 amino acids. The CDR3 coding sequence is TGTGCCAGCAGGGAGGGGGCCCCCGGGGAGCTGTTTTTT. Residues: CASREGAPGELFF.

V gene TRBV3-1 combines with J gene TRBJ2-5; 11 bases fit TRBD2. Germline V gene data show CDR1 as LGHDT and CDR2 as YNNKEL (reference sequence). The CDR3 is 15 amino acids. V was clipped by 4 bases and J by 5 bases; unmatched bases: 6. The CDR3 sequence: CASSRALAGAETQYF. The DNA for the CDR3 is TGTGCCAGCAGCCGTGCACTAGCGGGGGCGGAGACCCAGTACTTC.

At least ten counts were recorded for this clonotype. The chain links TRBV6-5 to TRBJ1-1; D perhaps matches TRBD1 (5 bases). With 8 bases removed from V and 0 bases from J, the gap between germline ends came to 10 bases. CDR3 size: 13 residues. CDR1 and CDR2 (germline): MNHEY, SVGAGI. CDR3 coding DNA: TGTGCCAGCCACCGGGGGATGAACACTGAAGCTTTCTTT. It specifies CASHRGMNTEAFF.

This clonotype was detected many times. This chain links TRBV6-6 with TRBJ2-7; no clear D gene. V lost 11 bases and J 2 bases, leaving 16 bases between the germline ends. Germline V CDR1 and CDR2: MNHNY, SVGAGI (reference sequence). CDR3 length equals 13 residues. The CDR3 loop is CAVVTPSPYEQYV. CDR3 DNA sequence: TGTGCCGTCGTAACTCCATCCCCCTACGAGCAGTACGTC.

A note on this clonotype: Just one base apart from a much larger clone, this may be a read error. In nucleotides, the CDR3 is TGTGCCAGCAGCCGCACGAGAGGGGGACGGGATCAGCCCCGGCATTTT. As protein: CASSRTRGGRDQPRHF. The genes are TRBV11-2 and TRBJ1-5; the D gene is possibly TRBD1 (6 bases). Germline CDR1 SGHAT, CDR2 FQNNGV. This CDR3 comprises 16 residues.

At least ten counts were recorded for this clonotype. The V call is TRBV7-8, the J call TRBJ2-4; D unclear. This CDR3 is 18 amino acids long. Germline lookup yields CDR1 SGHVS and CDR2 FQNEAQ. Trimming removed 3 bases from V and 3 bases from J, with 21 bases in between. CDR3 sequence reads: CASSFRMVFPMDKNIQYF. Written as DNA, the CDR3 is TGTGCCAGCAGCTTTAGAATGGTTTTCCCGATGGACAAAAACATTCAGTACTTC. Supplemented by reference TRBV7-8 and TRBJ2-4, the full variable domain reads GAGVSQSPRYKVAKRGQDVALRCDPISGHVSLFWYQQALGQGPEFLTYFQNEAQLDKSGLPSDRFFAERPEGSVSTLKIQRTQQEDSAVYLCASSFRMVFPMDKNIQYFGAGTRLSVL.

In this sample, this clonotype turned up many times. The chain recombines TRBV6-1 with TRBJ2-1; D may be TRBD1 or TRBD2 (6 bases each). V lost 7 bases and J lost 3, with 16 bases in between. CDR3 length equals 15 residues. Per germline, CDR1 MNHNS and CDR2 SASEGT. Written as DNA, the CDR3 is TGTGCCAGCAACCTCGGGGGCGCCGGCTACAATGAGCAGTTCTTC. Residues: CASNLGGAGYNEQFF.

This clonotype was detected ten times or more. The chain carries TRBV5-1 and TRBJ2-1; 7 positions agree with TRBD1. Unmatched junction bases numbered 9, after V lost 4 bases and J lost 5 bases. Germline V gene lookup returns CDR1 SGHRS and CDR2 YFSETQ. There are 15 residues in the CDR3. The CDR3 DNA reads as TGCGCCAGCAGCCCCAGGGGACAGCAGAACAATGAGCAGTTCTTC. Translation: CASSPRGQQNNEQFF.

This clonotype was detected only a few times. V usage is TRBV5-1 and J usage is TRBJ2-1, with 8 bases lining up with TRBD2. The V and J ends lost 4 bases and 5 bases, in that order; junction bases with no gene match: 11. CDR1 is SGHRS and CDR2 is YFSETQ in the germline V gene. The CDR3 runs 16 residues. For the CDR3, the DNA is TGCGCCAGCAGCCCCCTAATAGCGGGGAAAAACAATGAGCAGTTCTTC. It is translated as CASSPLIAGKNNEQFF.

This clonotype was seen at least ten times. The V call is TRBV3-1, the J call TRBJ2-3; 9 positions agree with TRBD2. Unmatched junction bases numbered 8, after V lost 4 bases and J lost 0 bases. Germline V gene sequence: CDR1 LGHDT, CDR2 YNNKEL (reference sequence). The CDR3 loop spans 17 amino acids. CDR3 region: CASSRIGGGVSTDTQYF. The CDR3 DNA is TGTGCCAGCAGCCGGATAGGCGGGGGGGTGAGCACAGATACGCAGTATTTT.

This clonotype appeared many times. This chain connects TRBV5-1 to TRBJ2-3, with D perhaps TRBD1 or TRBD2 (5 bases each). The CDR3 contains 13 residues. Germline-derived CDR1 and CDR2 are SGHRS and YFSETQ. Trimming pared 0 bases from V and 9 bases from J, leaving 11 bases between. CDR3 residues: CASSLGDGLTQYF. CDR3 nucleotide sequence: TGCGCCAGCAGCTTGGGGGACGGTCTAACGCAGTATTTT.

To note about this clonotype: This may arise from a read error, as a much more abundant clone is one base away. J is TRBJ2-7 and V is TRBV7-2, with D perhaps matching TRBD2 (5 bases). CDR1 is SGHTA and CDR2 is FQGNSA in the germline V gene. V gave up 5 bases and J gave up 7 bases, with 9 bases separating them. This CDR3 is built from 11 residues. The CDR3 spells CASSARREQYF. The CDR3 region has the DNA TGTGCCAGCAGCGCCAGGAGGGAGCAGTACTTC.

The table lists this clonotype with many counts. The rearrangement uses TRBV5-1 and TRBJ1-1, with D possibly matching TRBD1 (5 bases). CDR3 length: 13 amino acids. Germline-derived CDR1 and CDR2 are SGHRS and YFSETQ. V lost 1 base and J lost 4, with 8 bases in between. This CDR3 reads CASSLKGTTEAFF. Written as DNA, the CDR3 is TGCGCCAGCAGCTTGAAAGGGACCACTGAAGCTTTCTTT. The full variable domain, with the rest looked up from reference TRBV5-1 and TRBJ1-1, is KAGVTQTPRYLIKTRGQQVTLSCSPISGHRSVSWYQQTPGQGLQFLFEYFSETQRNKGNFPGRFSGRQFSNSRSEMNVSTLELGDSALYLCASSLKGTTEAFFGQGTRLTVV.

This clonotype turned up a few times. This chain uses TRBV5-1 with TRBJ2-7; D is perhaps TRBD1 or TRBD2 (5 bases each). Germline V gene sequence: CDR1 SGHRS, CDR2 YFSETQ. The CDR3 has 16 amino acids. Trimming stripped 4 bases from V and 3 bases from J, with 20 bases between. DNA for the CDR3: TGCGCCAGCAGCCCGGACGTGGGGGAGACATACTACGAGCAGTACTTC. Residues: CASSPDVGETYYEQYF.

This clonotype was detected ten times or more. The chain is built from TRBV6-2 or TRBV6-3 and TRBJ1-2, with 7 bases aligning to TRBD1. This CDR3 is 16 amino acids long. The J segment lost 2 bases and the V segment lost 2 bases, leaving 8 bases of the junction unmatched. CDR1 MNHEY and CDR2 SVGEGT come from the germline V gene. The CDR3 bases are TGTGCCAGCAGTTACAACCGGGACAGTGAGAACTATGGCTACACCTTC. Translating gives CASSYNRDSENYGYTF.

This clonotype appeared many times. V and J are TRBV5-1 and TRBJ1-1; TRBD1 matches 7 bases. CDR1 and CDR2 (germline): SGHRS, YFSETQ. V lost 2 bases and J lost 4; bases outside the gene matches: 5. This CDR3 comprises 14 residues. The CDR3 DNA reads as TGCGCCAGCAGCTTACGACAGGGTGGCACTGAAGCTTTCTTT. Amino acid sequence: CASSLRQGGTEAFF.

This clonotype was seen ten or more times. This chain links TRBV12-3 or TRBV12-4 with TRBJ2-5, with 11 bases identical to TRBD1. The CDR3 has 14 amino acids. V gave up 4 bases and J gave up 4 bases; unmatched junction bases: 2. CDR3 loop: CASSWGTGGETQYF. The CDR3 coding sequence is TGTGCCAGCAGTTGGGGGACAGGGGGAGAGACCCAGTACTTC.

At least ten counts were recorded for this clonotype. The V gene is TRBV7-8, the J gene TRBJ1-5; TRBD1 agrees at 7 bases. The CDR3 has 16 residues. Germline-derived CDR1 and CDR2 are SGHVS and FQNEAQ. The V segment lost 1 base and the J segment 1 base; nucleotides outside the gene matches: 4. The CDR3 region has the DNA TGTGCCAGCAGCTTAGAGGGACAGTGGAGCAATCAGCCCCAGCATTTT. As protein: CASSLEGQWSNQPQHF. The full variable domain, completed using reference TRBV7-8 and TRBJ1-5, is GAGVSQSPRYKVAKRGQDVALRCDPISGHVSLFWYQQALGQGPEFLTYFQNEAQLDKSGLPSDRFFAERPEGSVSTLKIQRTQQEDSAVYLCASSLEGQWSNQPQHFGDGTRLSIL.

This clonotype showed up many times. The chain joins TRBV12-3 or TRBV12-4 to TRBJ2-1, with 14 bases fitting TRBD2. The CDR3 loop spans 15 amino acids. Germline trimming cut 6 bases from V and 8 bases from J; bases unmatched to any gene: 6. In DNA form, the CDR3 reads TGTGCCAGCAGGACCGGGACTAGCGGGGGTGATGAGCAGTTCTTC. This encodes CASRTGTSGGDEQFF.

In this sample, this clonotype turned up many times. The V call is TRBV3-2, the J call TRBJ2-7; the D call of TRBD1 is as the table states it, not checked on the DNA. TRBV3-2 represents a pseudogene. The CDR3 runs to 14 residues. As DNA, the CDR3 is TGTGCCAGCAGCCATAGGACAGAAAATTACGAGCAGTACTTC. This translates into CASSHRTENYEQYF.

This clonotype showed up many times. The chain recombines TRBV5-1 with TRBJ1-2; D is unresolved. V was trimmed by 4 bases and J by 2 bases, leaving 9 bases between them. This CDR3 is 13 amino acids long. Germline V gives CDR1 SGHRS, CDR2 YFSETQ. The CDR3 nucleotides read TGCGCCAGCAGCACGGGCCGCAACTATGGCTACACCTTC. Residues: CASSTGRNYGYTF.